A single sample is the source of the 32 T cell receptor beta chains below, sequenced in a study of graft-versus-host responses after intestinal transplantation. Repertoires were generated with immunoSEQ multiplex PCR, while TCRdb's copy carries only in-frame clones and drops some. This sample has about 90,000 clones; 80% to 95% occur once, and the top ten carry about 1%. No antigen is known for these receptors. The source was unstimulated CD8+ T cells sorted from spleen or lymph node cells, collected before transplant. Receptors originate from a human donor who was the organ donor for an intestinal transplant.

The V call is TRBV27, the J call TRBJ2-5, with D unclear. The DNA end lines up better with TRBJ2-7; the J call may be wrong. The CDR3 consists of 12 residues. Germline lookup yields CDR1 MNHEY and CDR2 SMNVEV (reference sequence). CDR3 DNA: TGTGCCAGCAGTTCCTCTCCCTACGAGCAGTACTTC. Translation: CASSSSPYEQYF.

This chain connects TRBV9 to TRBJ2-1; 7 bases are shared with TRBD2. The CDR3 has 14 amino acids. Germline V lookup: CDR1 SGDLS, CDR2 YYNGEE. With 3 bases clipped from V and 1 base from J, the junction kept 1 base outside the gene matches. The CDR3 DNA sequence: TGTGCCAGCAGCGATAGCGGGTCCTACAATGAGCAGTTCTTC. Protein product: CASSDSGSYNEQFF.

The V call is TRBV4-3, the J call TRBJ2-7, with 7 bases that match TRBD2. Per the germline V gene, CDR1 is LGHNA and CDR2 is YSLEER. CDR3 length: 15 amino acids. J gave up 4 bases and V 1 base, and 7 bases lay outside the gene matches. The CDR3 spells CASSQGSGAFYEQYF. CDR3 DNA: TGCGCCAGCAGCCAAGGAAGCGGGGCTTTTTACGAGCAGTACTTC.

The rearrangement links TRBV2 to TRBJ1-2; 7 bases match TRBD1. Trimming cost V 4 bases and J 4 bases; bases outside gene matches: 24. This CDR3 spans 20 amino acids. CDR1 and CDR2 (germline): SNHLY, FYNNEI. The CDR3 region has the DNA TGTGCCAGCAGTGCTGAGGGGTTAAGGAAGAGGGGGCGGAATAGCTATGGCTACACCTTC. It yields the protein CASSAEGLRKRGRNSYGYTF.

This chain links TRBV9 with TRBJ1-2; D is perhaps TRBD1 (5 bases). The V gene lost 1 base and the J gene lost 6 bases, with 16 bases spanning the gap. This CDR3 region has 15 residues. From germline, CDR1 is SGDLS and CDR2 YYNGEE. CDR3 coding DNA: TGTGCCAGCAGCGTATTTGGCAGGGCTTTAGATGGCTACACCTTC. Translated: CASSVFGRALDGYTF.

Regarding this clone: The sample carries other DNA sequences with the same CDR3. The genes are TRBV18 and TRBJ2-1, with 7 bases identical to TRBD1. CDR1 and CDR2 from the germline V gene are KGHSH and LQKENI. The CDR3 spans 13 residues. V gave up 6 bases and J gave up 7 bases; unmatched junction bases: 6. The CDR3 protein is CASSRQGGNEQFF. Here the CDR3 DNA reads TGTGCCAGCTCGCGACAGGGTGGGAATGAGCAGTTCTTC. The whole variable domain, remainder taken from reference TRBV18 and TRBJ2-1, is NAGVMQNPRHLVRRRGQEARLRCSPMKGHSHVYWYRQLPEEGLKFMVYLQKENIIDESGMPKERFSAEFPKEGPSILRIQQVVRGDSAAYFCASSRQGGNEQFFGPGTRLTVL.

This clone was seen just once. This chain links TRBV5-1 with TRBJ1-1; a possible D gene is TRBD1 (5 bases). The CDR3 is made up of 15 amino acids. CDR1 SGHRS and CDR2 YFSETQ come from the germline V gene. Trimming pared 4 bases from V and 4 bases from J, leaving 17 bases between. For the CDR3, the DNA is TGCGCCAGCAGCCCCAGACGCGGGGCTTCCACTGAAGCTTTCTTT. Translating it yields CASSPRRGASTEAFF. Variable domain in full (rest from reference TRBV5-1 and TRBJ1-1): KAGVTQTPRYLIKTRGQQVTLSCSPISGHRSVSWYQQTPGQGLQFLFEYFSETQRNKGNFPGRFSGRQFSNSRSEMNVSTLELGDSALYLCASSPRRGASTEAFFGQGTRLTVV.

This clone is a singleton in its sample. The chain is built from TRBV27 and TRBJ2-2; perhaps TRBD2 as D (5 bases). V lost 2 bases to trimming and J lost 6 bases, with 7 bases between them. CDR1 MNHEY and CDR2 SMNVEV come from the germline V gene (reference sequence). CDR3 size: 13 residues. CDR3 DNA sequence: TGTGCCAGCAGTTTACTAGCCCCCGGGGAGCTGTTTTTT. Protein product: CASSLLAPGELFF.

The chain employs TRBV9 and TRBJ2-3, with TRBD2 matching over 7 bases. Per the germline V gene, CDR1 is SGDLS and CDR2 is YYNGEE. CDR3 length: 14 amino acids. J lost 2 bases, V lost 4 bases, and 4 bases had no gene match. CDR3 DNA: TGTGCCAGCAGCCCTACTAGCGTCACAGATACGCAGTATTTT. As protein: CASSPTSVTDTQYF.

The V and J genes are TRBV5-1 and TRBJ2-7; TRBD1 might be the D (5 bases). The germline V and J ends were trimmed by 0 bases and 11 bases, with 18 bases remaining between them. CDR3 length: 14 residues. Germline assignment: CDR1 SGHRS and CDR2 YFSETQ. CDR3 DNA sequence: TGCGCCAGCAGCTTGGTCAGTTCTGGGGCTTTTAAGTACTTC. This encodes CASSLVSSGAFKYF.

J is TRBJ1-2 and V is TRBV6-6; the D gene is possibly TRBD1 (5 bases). V dropped 7 bases and J dropped 6 bases, with 24 bases sitting between them. The germline V gene encodes CDR1 MNHNY and CDR2 SVGAGI (reference sequence). This CDR3 region has 16 residues. DNA of the CDR3: TGTGCCAGCACCCAAATTCAGGGCTTGGATGACGATGGCTACACCTTC. This gives the protein CASTQIQGLDDDGYTF.

The chain links TRBV11-2 to TRBJ2-5, with TRBD2 as a possible D gene (5 bases). Germline-derived CDR1 and CDR2 are SGHAT and FQNNGV. This CDR3 spans 13 amino acids. With 7 bases removed from V and 7 bases from J, the gap between germline ends came to 16 bases. CDR3 sequence reads: CASTPQHGVTQYF. CDR3 nucleotide sequence: TGTGCCAGCACCCCTCAGCACGGGGTGACCCAGTACTTC.

The V call is TRBV27, the J call TRBJ2-7, with a tentative D call TRBD1 (6 bases). The CDR3 consists of 15 residues. V lost 6 bases, J lost 7 bases, and 22 bases lay in between. Germline V gene data show CDR1 as MNHEY and CDR2 as SMNVEV (reference sequence). CDR3 residues: CASSPLQGLGWEQYF. In DNA form, the CDR3 reads TGTGCCAGCAGCCCCCTACAGGGTTTGGGATGGGAGCAGTACTTC.

The V and J genes are TRBV19 and TRBJ2-1; 7 nucleotides match TRBD2. The CDR3 totals 15 residues. CDR1 and CDR2 from the germline V gene are LNHDA and SQIVND (reference sequence). Trimming cost V 3 bases and J 1 base; bases outside gene matches: 3. The CDR3 loop is CASSIGGGSYNEQFF. CDR3 bases: TGTGCCAGTAGTATTGGGGGAGGGTCCTACAATGAGCAGTTCTTC.

The chain uses TRBV29-1 and TRBJ2-7; D is possibly TRBD2 (7 bases). Trimming stripped 7 bases from V and 5 bases from J, with 18 bases between. CDR3 length: 13 residues. Germline CDR1 reads SQVTM; CDR2 reads ANQGSEA. The CDR3 here is CSAGGPGGDEQYF. The CDR3 DNA sequence: TGCAGCGCTGGTGGGCCGGGGGGCGACGAGCAGTACTTC.

The CDR3 DNA sequence: TGTGCCAGCAGTTCCCCGGGACTAGCGGGCCGGGGGCAGTTCTTC. This codes for CASSSPGLAGRGQFF. V usage is TRBV6-5 and J usage is TRBJ2-1; TRBD2 matches 12 bases. The J segment lost 12 bases and the V segment lost 4 bases, leaving 10 bases of the junction unmatched. CDR1 MNHEY and CDR2 SVGAGI come from the germline V gene. This CDR3 is built from 15 residues.

V is TRBV5-1 and J is TRBJ1-2, with a tentative D call TRBD1 (6 bases). This CDR3 is 15 amino acids long. Germline loops: CDR1 SGHRS, CDR2 YFSETQ. Trimming cost V 3 bases and J 7 bases, with 19 bases left between them. Here the CDR3 DNA reads TGCGCCAGCAGCTCGAGGGGGGGGTTGAAGATTGGCTACACCTTC. Translated, it gives CASSSRGGLKIGYTF.

In this sample, this clone turned up once. The chain has TRBV10-3 and TRBJ2-7, with 10 nucleotides matching TRBD2. This CDR3 spans 13 amino acids. Germline V CDR1 and CDR2: ENHRY, SYGVKD. V gave up 9 bases and J gave up 2 bases; unmatched junction bases: 4. CDR3 sequence reads: CAITSGAPYEQYF. CDR3 in DNA: TGTGCCATAACTAGCGGGGCCCCCTACGAGCAGTACTTC.

The genes are TRBV4-1 and TRBJ2-7; D is uncertain. Trimming shortened V by 1 base and J by 4 bases, and 8 bases separated the two germline ends. The CDR3 sequence is 13 residues long. Germline V gives CDR1 MGHRA, CDR2 YSYEKL. The CDR3 DNA is TGCGCCAGCAGCCAAGCCCCTAATTACGAGCAGTACTTC. It is translated as CASSQAPNYEQYF.

The J gene is TRBJ1-1, the V gene TRBV6-5; no clear D gene. The CDR3 has 13 residues. Trimming pared 4 bases from V and 4 bases from J, leaving 10 bases between. Per germline, CDR1 MNHEY and CDR2 SVGAGI. The CDR3 loop is CASSLGWSTEAFF. The DNA of the CDR3 is TGTGCCAGCAGTTTAGGCTGGAGCACTGAAGCTTTCTTT.

The chain links TRBV13 to TRBJ2-5; D is possibly TRBD2 (5 bases). This CDR3 has 14 amino acids. The germline V gene has CDR1 PRHDT and CDR2 FYEKMQ (reference sequence). V lost 3 bases to trimming and J lost 4 bases, with 12 bases between them. The DNA of the CDR3 is TGTGCCAGCAGCTTTGCTAGCTTGAGAGAGACCCAGTACTTC. Protein product: CASSFASLRETQYF.

Of note for this clone: The same CDR3 can be traced to other DNA sequences in this sample. The rearrangement joins TRBV19 to TRBJ2-7; a possible D gene is TRBD1 (5 bases). CDR1 is LNHDA, CDR2 SQIVND, per germline (reference sequence). V lost 3 bases and J 0 bases, leaving 12 bases between the germline ends. This CDR3 comprises 15 residues. Written as DNA, the CDR3 is TGTGCCAGTAGTATCGGGCAGGGAAGCTCCTACGAGCAGTACTTC. Translation: CASSIGQGSSYEQYF.

The CDR3 DNA sequence: TGTGCCAGCAGATATAGCGGGAGAAACACCGGGGAGCTGTTTTTT. This encodes CASRYSGRNTGELFF. The chain uses TRBV7-2 and TRBJ2-2, with 9 bases fitting TRBD2. The CDR3 consists of 15 residues. The J segment lost 2 bases and the V segment lost 6 bases, leaving 4 bases of the junction unmatched. CDR1 is SGHTA, CDR2 FQGNSA, per germline.

Only one count was recorded for this clone. The chain links TRBV9 to TRBJ2-3; 9 nucleotides align to TRBD1. From germline, CDR1 is SGDLS and CDR2 YYNGEE. The CDR3 is 14 amino acids. V trimming: 5 bases; J trimming: 4 bases; junction bases outside the gene matches: 5. The CDR3 reads CASRRQGGADTQYF. CDR3 in DNA: TGTGCCAGCAGACGACAGGGGGGAGCAGATACGCAGTATTTT.

This chain joins TRBV6-6 and TRBJ2-7; D is possibly TRBD2 (6 bases). V shed 3 bases and J shed 2 bases, with 14 bases lying between them. The germline V gene encodes CDR1 MNHNY and CDR2 SVGAGI (reference sequence). The CDR3 has 15 residues. DNA of the CDR3: TGTGCCAGCAGTTATGTTGTGGAGGGCCCCTACGAGCAGTACTTC. Amino acids: CASSYVVEGPYEQYF.

The V gene is TRBV5-5, the J gene TRBJ2-7; no firm D call. Germline V gene sequence: CDR1 SGHKS, CDR2 YYEKEE (reference sequence). V lost 3 bases, J lost 4 bases, and 14 bases lay in between. This CDR3 spans 14 amino acids. This CDR3 is CASSSWSYLYEQYF. In DNA form, the CDR3 reads TGTGCCAGCAGCTCCTGGTCCTATTTGTACGAGCAGTACTTC.

The chain links TRBV10-3 to TRBJ1-1; no firm D call. V dropped 1 base and J dropped 7 bases, with 13 bases sitting between them. CDR1 is ENHRY and CDR2 is SYGVKD in the germline V gene. The CDR3 spans 14 residues. The CDR3 sequence is CAISELAGAREAFF. In DNA, the CDR3 is TGTGCCATCAGTGAGTTGGCAGGCGCACGTGAAGCTTTCTTT.

V is TRBV11-2 and J is TRBJ1-4; 8 bases line up with TRBD1. The CDR3 is 15 residues long. Germline V gives CDR1 SGHAT, CDR2 FQNNGV. Trimming removed 4 bases from V and 7 bases from J; junction bases left unmatched: 8. Here the CDR3 DNA reads TGTGCCAGCAGCTCCGGGGGGACAGGCTCTGAAAAACTGTTTTTT. Its translation: CASSSGGTGSEKLFF.

CDR3 in DNA: TGTGCCAGCAGCCCAGTCACTAGCGGGCTCACCGGGGAGCTGTTTTTT. This encodes CASSPVTSGLTGELFF. J is TRBJ2-2 and V is TRBV7-9, with TRBD2 identical over 9 bases. The CDR3 extends over 16 amino acids. Per the germline V gene, CDR1 is SEHNR and CDR2 is FQNEAQ (reference sequence). Losses at the gene ends were 5 bases for V and 4 bases for J; bases not matched to a gene: 8. The full variable domain, completed using reference TRBV7-9 and TRBJ2-2, is DTGVSQNPRHKITKRGQNVTFRCDPISEHNRLYWYRQTLGQGPEFLTYFQNEAQLEKSRLLSDRFSAERPKGSFSTLEIQRTEQGDSAMYLCASSPVTSGLTGELFFGEGSRLTVL.

The count of this clone is one. The CDR3 loop reads CASSPPRVAGSYEQYF. The DNA of the CDR3 is TGTGCCAGCAGTCCCCCCCGGGTAGCGGGCTCCTACGAGCAGTACTTC. This chain connects TRBV28 to TRBJ2-7; 7 bases line up with TRBD2. With V trimmed by 5 bases and J by 0 bases, 10 bases remained unmatched. CDR1 MDHEN and CDR2 SYDVKM come from the germline V gene. This CDR3 is built from 16 residues.

V is TRBV4-1 and J is TRBJ2-1, with TRBD1 matching 8 bases. The ends lost 3 bases at V and 0 bases at J; junction bases unmatched: 10. Per germline, CDR1 MGHRA and CDR2 YSYEKL. This CDR3 is 18 amino acids long. For the CDR3, the DNA is TGCGCCAGCAGCCAGCTTAAACAGGGGGGATACTCCTACAATGAGCAGTTCTTC. This gives the protein CASSQLKQGGYSYNEQFF.

The chain couples TRBV18 to TRBJ1-5; D is unresolved. CDR1 and CDR2 from the germline V gene are KGHSH and LQKENI. The CDR3 covers 15 residues. The V end was cut by 4 bases, the J end by 3 bases, with 13 bases between. CDR3 nucleotides: TGTGCCAGCTCACTACTGTCGGAGGCCAATCAGCCCCAGCATTTT. Translated, it gives CASSLLSEANQPQHF. The full variable domain, rest sourced from reference TRBV18 and TRBJ1-5, is NAGVMQNPRHLVRRRGQEARLRCSPMKGHSHVYWYRQLPEEGLKFMVYLQKENIIDESGMPKERFSAEFPKEGPSILRIQQVVRGDSAAYFCASSLLSEANQPQHFGDGTRLSIL.